This record covers a single TCR beta chain. This record belongs to a study of preoperative IRX-2 immunotherapy in early breast cancer. Repertoires were generated with immunoSEQ multiplex PCR, while TCRdb's copy carries only in-frame clones and drops some. The sample has tens of thousands of clones, 82% seen once. Germline trimming cut 6 bases from V and 8 bases from J; bases unmatched to any gene: 11. The CDR3 extends over 14 amino acids. The germline gives CDR1 SGHRS, CDR2 YFSETQ. The treatment: preoperative locoregional IRX-2 cytokine immunotherapy. Patients received preoperative, locoregional IRX-2 cytokine immunotherapy in a phase Ib study.

The sequence came from a human donor with breast cancer. Sequencing used lymph node tissue, obtained after IRX-2 immunotherapy. This chain uses TRBV5-1 with TRBJ1-2; 9 nucleotides match TRBD1. Written as DNA, the CDR3 is TGCGCCAGCAACTCTCAACAGGGGGCAGAAGGCTACACCTTC. Translated, it gives CASNSQQGAEGYTF.